Each of the 27 T cell receptor beta chains below was sequenced from the same sample in a study of T cell responses to AZD1222 COVID-19 vaccine. This table comes from immunoSEQ multiplex PCR, and its TCRdb copy is limited to in-frame clones, with some not included. This table holds some 120,000 clones, 80% to 95% found once. The specimen was peripheral blood, collected on day 0 of AZD1222 vaccination. All receptors come from an adult in good health.

The chain uses TRBV10-3 and TRBJ1-2, with 9 bases matching TRBD1. V lost 6 bases to trimming and J lost 7 bases; unmatched junction nucleotides: 9. CDR1 ENHRY and CDR2 SYGVKD come from the germline V gene. This CDR3 has 14 amino acids. CDR3 loop: CAIRVTGGEVGYTF. Here the CDR3 DNA reads TGTGCCATCAGGGTGACAGGGGGAGAGGTTGGCTACACCTTC.

The J gene is TRBJ2-7, the V gene TRBV6-6, with 8 bases aligning to TRBD1. Germline V gives CDR1 MNHNY, CDR2 SVGAGI (reference sequence). The CDR3 runs to 14 residues. The J segment lost 5 bases and the V segment lost 8 bases, leaving 11 bases of the junction unmatched. This CDR3 is CASSKDRGRDEQYF. The CDR3 DNA sequence: TGTGCCAGCTCAAAAGACAGGGGTAGGGACGAGCAGTACTTC.

The chain has TRBV15 and TRBJ1-5; D uncertain. The CDR3 totals 16 residues. Germline-derived CDR1 and CDR2 are LNHNV and YYDKDF (reference sequence). Trimming left V 3 bases short and J 0 bases short, with 12 bases between. This CDR3 is CATSSSRRGSNQPQHF. CDR3 in DNA: TGTGCCACCAGCAGCTCTAGGCGGGGTAGCAATCAGCCCCAGCATTTT. The variable domain in full, with the rest retrieved from reference TRBV15 and TRBJ1-5, is DAMVIQNPRYQVTQFGKPVTLSCSQTLNHNVMYWYQQKSSQAPKLLFHYYDKDFNNEADTPDNFQSRRPNTSFCFLDIRSPGLGDTAMYLCATSSSRRGSNQPQHFGDGTRLSIL.

The chain has TRBV19 and TRBJ1-4; D ambiguous. This CDR3 is 13 amino acids long. Germline lookup yields CDR1 LNHDA and CDR2 SQIVND (reference sequence). Trimming left V 8 bases short and J 8 bases short, with 15 bases between. The CDR3 sequence: CASQDFTSEKLFF. The CDR3 nucleotides are TGTGCCAGTCAGGACTTCACCAGCGAAAAACTGTTTTTT.

This chain's CDR3 is CASSFRQLNEKLFF. The CDR3 DNA sequence: TGTGCCAGCAGTTTTCGGCAGTTGAATGAAAAACTGTTTTTT. The genes are TRBV28 and TRBJ1-4; D unclear. Per the germline V gene, CDR1 is MDHEN and CDR2 is SYDVKM. The V end was cut by 3 bases, the J end by 5 bases, with 10 bases between. This CDR3 has 14 residues.

The V gene is TRBV7-8, the J gene TRBJ2-1; 9 nucleotides match TRBD2. Per germline, CDR1 SGHVS and CDR2 FQNEAQ. Trimming at V came to 4 bases and at J to 8 bases, leaving 15 bases not matched to a gene. This CDR3 spans 17 amino acids. CDR3 DNA: TGTGCCAGCAGCTCCCCCAGCGGGGGGACTAGCATCTATGAGCAGTTCTTC. It codes for CASSSPSGGTSIYEQFF.

The J gene is TRBJ1-4, the V gene TRBV4-3, with TRBD1 matching 7 bases. The junction had 12 bases not matched to a gene; V was cut back by 4 bases and J by 4 bases. CDR1 and CDR2 (germline): LGHNA, YSLEER. The CDR3 runs 17 residues. The chain's CDR3 is CASSPLVGGQDNEKLFF. The CDR3 bases are TGCGCCAGCAGCCCCCTGGTAGGAGGACAGGATAATGAAAAACTGTTTTTT.

The chain joins TRBV27 to TRBJ1-2, with D possibly matching TRBD1 (5 bases). V was clipped by 4 bases and J by 8 bases, with 17 bases between them. Germline V gene lookup returns CDR1 MNHEY and CDR2 SMNVEV (reference sequence). The CDR3 sequence is 14 residues long. CDR3 region: CASSWTRSTQGYTF. CDR3 in DNA: TGTGCCAGCAGTTGGACACGTTCAACCCAAGGCTACACCTTC.

CDR3 sequence reads: CASSIVNPSSGNTIYF. The DNA for the CDR3 is TGTGCCAGTAGTATAGTCAACCCGAGCTCTGGAAACACCATATATTTT. The genes are TRBV19 and TRBJ1-3; D is uncertain. The length of the CDR3 is 16 residues. CDR1 and CDR2 (germline): LNHDA, SQIVND (reference sequence). V was shortened by 1 base and J by 0 bases, with 10 bases between the two germline ends.

V usage is TRBV28 and J usage is TRBJ2-1; 13 nucleotides line up with TRBD2. This CDR3 is 18 amino acids long. Germline loops: CDR1 MDHEN, CDR2 SYDVKM. Unmatched junction bases numbered 5, after V lost 3 bases and J lost 0 bases. The CDR3 is CASSLSGLAGVSYNEQFF. Here the CDR3 DNA reads TGTGCCAGCAGTTTGTCCGGACTAGCGGGGGTCTCCTACAATGAGCAGTTCTTC.

The CDR3 DNA reads as TGTGCCAGCAACCAAGGGTTGGGCGCTGAAGCTTTCTTT. As protein: CASNQGLGAEAFF. V gene TRBV6-5 combines with J gene TRBJ1-1; the D is unclear. The CDR3 sequence is 13 residues long. The V gene's germline CDR1 is MNHEY and CDR2 SVGAGI. The germline V and J ends were trimmed by 7 bases and 6 bases, with 15 bases remaining between them.

V gene TRBV14 combines with J gene TRBJ1-2; no clear D. Per the germline V gene, CDR1 is SGHDN and CDR2 is FVKESK. V dropped 5 bases and J dropped 6 bases, with 19 bases sitting between them. The CDR3 has 15 residues. CDR3 residues: CASSDHVAVSDGYTF. CDR3 nucleotide sequence: TGTGCCAGCAGCGACCACGTAGCAGTAAGTGATGGCTACACCTTC.

In DNA, the CDR3 is TGTGCCAGTAGTGACCGAGTGGGTTCTGGGGCCAACGTCCTGACTTTC. Translation gives CASSDRVGSGANVLTF. This chain links TRBV19 with TRBJ2-6; D is uncertain. This CDR3 spans 16 amino acids. Per the germline V gene, CDR1 is LNHDA and CDR2 is SQIVND (reference sequence). Trimming left V 5 bases short and J 1 base short, with 12 bases between. Full variable domain (rest looked up from reference TRBV19 and TRBJ2-6): DGGITQSPKYLFRKEGQNVTLSCEQNLNHDAMYWYRQDPGQGLRLIYYSQIVNDFQKGDIAEGYSVSREKKESFPLTVTSAQKNPTAFYLCASSDRVGSGANVLTFGAGSRLTVL.

The V gene is TRBV7-4, the J gene TRBJ2-7; D perhaps matches TRBD2 (5 bases). The CDR3 loop spans 15 amino acids. Deletions cut 5 bases from V and 1 base from J, with 15 bases between. Germline V gene sequence: CDR1 SGHVT, CDR2 SQSDAQ. In nucleotides, the CDR3 is TGTGCCAGCAGCCCCGAGGTAGCGCAATCCTACGAGCAGTACTTC. Translated, it gives CASSPEVAQSYEQYF.

The chain joins TRBV7-9 to TRBJ1-2; D perhaps matches TRBD1 (5 bases). The germline gives CDR1 SEHNR, CDR2 FQNEAQ (reference sequence). V shed 2 bases and J shed 6 bases, with 10 bases lying between them. CDR3 length: 13 residues. CDR3 protein: CASSLRDQDGYTF. Here the CDR3 DNA reads TGTGCCAGCAGCTTAAGGGACCAAGATGGCTACACCTTC.

This rearrangement joins TRBV24-1 to TRBJ1-2, with 7 bases identical to TRBD1. After removal of 4 bases from V and 0 bases from J, the junction contained 7 bases not matched to a gene. CDR1 and CDR2 from the germline V gene are KGHDR and SFDVKD. This CDR3 has 16 residues. In DNA, the CDR3 is TGTGCCACCAGTGACCCCGGGACAGCAGCTAACTATGGCTACACCTTC. Protein product: CATSDPGTAANYGYTF.

In its sample, this clone was seen once. CDR3 amino acids: CASSFQRENEQYF. The CDR3 bases are TGTGCCAGCAGCTTCCAGCGGGAGAACGAGCAGTACTTC. This chain links TRBV7-3 with TRBJ2-7; TRBD2 agrees at 8 bases. The CDR3 contains 13 residues. Unmatched junction bases numbered 3, after V lost 3 bases and J lost 5 bases. The germline V gene has CDR1 SGHTA and CDR2 FQGTGA.

The chain combines TRBV4-1 with TRBJ1-3; no clear D gene. Per the germline V gene, CDR1 is MGHRA and CDR2 is YSYEKL. V was shortened by 2 bases and J by 0 bases, with 8 bases between the two germline ends. This CDR3 has 15 residues. CDR3 amino acids: CASSQFRISGNTIYF. In nucleotides, the CDR3 is TGCGCCAGCAGCCAATTTAGGATCTCTGGAAACACCATATATTTT.

The J gene is TRBJ1-2, the V gene TRBV7-2, with a weak D call TRBD1 (6 bases). From germline, CDR1 is SGHTA and CDR2 FQGNSA. Between the trimmed V and J ends, which lost 9 bases and 4 bases, there was a span of 18 bases. This CDR3 comprises 14 residues. As DNA, the CDR3 is TGTGCCAGTAAATTAGGGGGGTCTGCCTATGGCTACACCTTC. This translates into CASKLGGSAYGYTF. Based on the CDR3 plus reference TRBV7-2 and TRBJ1-2, the full variable domain is GAGVSQSPSNKVTEKGKDVELRCDPISGHTALYWYRQSLGQGLEFLIYFQGNSAPDKSGLPSDRFSAERTGGSVSTLTIQRTQQEDSAVYLCASKLGGSAYGYTFGSGTRLTVV.

Written as DNA, the CDR3 is TGCGCCAGCAGCCGATCTCTTCAGACAGGGGGCGGAGTAAGCAATCAGCCCCAGCATTTT. This gives the protein CASSRSLQTGGGVSNQPQHF. The chain couples TRBV4-1 to TRBJ1-5; 10 bases line up with TRBD1. CDR1 and CDR2 (germline): MGHRA, YSYEKL. The ends lost 4 bases at V and 1 base at J; junction bases unmatched: 16. This CDR3 spans 20 amino acids.

The V gene is TRBV12-3 or TRBV12-4, the J gene TRBJ1-5; D unclear. V lost 2 bases and J lost 6, with 8 bases in between. The CDR3 spans 13 residues. The CDR3 DNA reads TGTGCCAGCAGTTTATCGGGGTTTCAGCCCCAGCATTTT. This gives the protein CASSLSGFQPQHF.

The chain joins TRBV24-1 to TRBJ2-3; 9 positions agree with TRBD1. Germline assignment: CDR1 KGHDR and CDR2 SFDVKD. V was pared by 8 bases and J by 0 bases, with 8 bases of the junction left unmatched. CDR3 length: 16 amino acids. The CDR3 spells CATTISGTGSTDTQYF. The DNA for the CDR3 is TGTGCCACCACGATTTCAGGGACAGGGAGCACAGATACGCAGTATTTT.

The rearrangement joins TRBV19 to TRBJ1-2; 7 nucleotides line up with TRBD1. This CDR3 has 16 residues. Germline V gene lookup returns CDR1 LNHDA and CDR2 SQIVND (reference sequence). V gave up 5 bases and J gave up 8 bases; unmatched junction bases: 17. In DNA form, the CDR3 reads TGTGCCAGTAGTCCCGTCTCGACCTCTGGAGGGGGCGGCTACACCTTC. Translating it yields CASSPVSTSGGGGYTF.

The CDR3 DNA reads as TGTGCCACTCAGGGCCAGAGTATCTACGAGCAGTACTTC. Translating gives CATQGQSIYEQYF. The chain combines TRBV10-3 with TRBJ2-7; D perhaps matches TRBD1 (5 bases). This CDR3 comprises 13 residues. The germline gives CDR1 ENHRY, CDR2 SYGVKD. Trimming removed 10 bases from V and 3 bases from J, with 16 bases in between.

This clone came up once. The chain is built from TRBV9 and TRBJ1-3; TRBD1 is a possible D gene (5 bases). The V gene lost 4 bases and the J gene lost 1 base, with 12 bases spanning the gap. This CDR3 is 15 amino acids long. CDR1 is SGDLS, CDR2 YYNGEE, per germline. For the CDR3, the DNA is TGTGCCAGCAGCAGGGACCGCGTGTCTGGAAACACCATATATTTT. Protein product: CASSRDRVSGNTIYF.

V gene TRBV29-1 combines with J gene TRBJ2-3; 7 bases map to TRBD2. Germline V gene lookup returns CDR1 SQVTM and CDR2 ANQGSEA. This CDR3 comprises 17 residues. V lost 1 base, J lost 5 bases, and 15 bases stayed unmatched. The CDR3 loop is CSVEAIRGAGVGDTQYF. CDR3 coding DNA: TGCAGCGTTGAAGCCATTCGAGGCGCGGGGGTAGGAGATACGCAGTATTTT.

The chain combines TRBV15 with TRBJ1-6, with D perhaps TRBD1 (5 bases). Trimming removed 0 bases from V and 9 bases from J, with 15 bases in between. This CDR3 is 16 amino acids long. CDR1 LNHNV and CDR2 YYDKDF come from the germline V gene (reference sequence). CDR3 in amino acids: CATSRERGLNSSPLHF. The CDR3 DNA is TGTGCCACCAGCAGAGAGCGGGGACTAAATAGTTCACCCCTCCACTTT.